This TCR beta chain was sequenced for a study of CD8 T cells in ankylosing spondylitis. Study-wide findings and caveats: Enrichment of disease-linked clones was reportedly significant in matched ankylosing spondylitis synovial fluid. Clones linked to disease, bearing a CD8+ phenotype, were relatively rare in peripheral blood.

Molecular-barcoded quantitative 5'-RACE produced these TCR beta libraries. In TCRdb, the 5' RACE reads were re-called with MiXCR into one record per CDR3 protein. The sample lists 35,000 to 50,000 distinct CDR3 sequences, less than 4% seen once, with approximately 3% in the top ten. This clonotype was seen many times. Its target is unknown. The length of the CDR3 is 12 residues. Deletions cut 2 bases from V and 8 bases from J, with 10 bases between. The germline V gene has CDR1 SGDLS and CDR2 YYNGEE. The rearrangement joins TRBV9 to TRBJ1-2; perhaps TRBD1 as D (5 bases). The clonotype comes from a male donor with ankylosing spondylitis or in good health (not recorded which). The sample taken for sequencing was blood, either unsorted or a sorted T cell fraction (not recorded which). CDR3 in DNA: TGTGCCAGCAGCGTGGGGGGTAGAGGCTACACCTTC. Translating it yields CASSVGGRGYTF. Together with reference TRBV9 and TRBJ1-2, the CDR3 gives the full variable domain: DSGVTQTPKHLITATGQRVTLRCSPRSGDLSVYWYQQSLDQGLQFLIQYYNGEERAKGNILERFSAQQFPDLHSELNLSSLELGDSALYFCASSVGGRGYTFGSGTRLTVV.